Below are 16 T cell receptor beta chains sequenced from a single sample in a study of tumor and adjacent non-tumor tissue in lung cancer. No cell sorting was done before RNA was extracted from the tissue. The library came from three nested PCR rounds adapted from ARM-PCR protocols. Each CDR3 protein is one row after TCRdb ran MiXCR on the multiplex PCR reads. The table lists around 120,000 distinct CDR3 sequences, around three fifths of them singletons. The sequenced sample consisted of lung tumor tissue. The receptors were sampled from a man younger than 40 with non-small cell lung cancer.

Notes on this clonotype: This may stem from a read error, because a much larger clone lies one nucleotide away. This sequence joins TRBV6-6 and TRBJ2-7; weak D call: TRBD1 (6 bases). Germline CDR1 and CDR2: MNHNY and SVGAGI (reference sequence). Deletions cut 2 bases from V and 0 bases from J, with 11 bases between. There are 15 residues in the CDR3. CDR3 sequence reads: CASSYIAGVSYEQYF. The CDR3 DNA sequence: TGTGCCAGCAGTTACATAGCAGGGGTCTCCTACGAGCAGTACTTC.

In its sample, this clonotype is medium-sized. The chain combines TRBV6-2 or TRBV6-3 with TRBJ2-3; D is ambiguous. V lost 8 bases to trimming and J lost 1 base, with 10 bases between them. CDR3 size: 13 residues. Germline CDR1 MNHEY, CDR2 SVGEGT. The CDR3 loop reads CASSGRGTDTQYF. The CDR3 bases are TGTGCCAGCTCCGGACGCGGCACAGATACGCAGTATTTT.

The rearrangement uses TRBV29-1 and TRBJ2-5; the D gene is possibly TRBD2 (6 bases). CDR3 length: 13 amino acids. The germline gives CDR1 SQVTM, CDR2 ANQGSEA. Trimming stripped 5 bases from V and 4 bases from J, with 14 bases between. In nucleotides, the CDR3 is TGCAGCGTTCTAGATTGGAGGGCAGAGACCCAGTACTTC. Amino acids: CSVLDWRAETQYF.

Details on this clonotype: The junction shows a germline mismatch at one end, possibly a read error. This CDR3 reads CTSSLQGTSYEQYF. For the CDR3, the DNA is TGTACCAGCAGTTTACAGGGGACCTCCTACGAGCAGTACTTC. This sequence joins TRBV12-3 or TRBV12-4 and TRBJ2-7; 7 nucleotides match TRBD1. CDR3 length equals 14 residues.

About this clonotype: The junction differs from germline at one of its ends, possibly a read error. The chain has TRBV20-1 and TRBJ1-5; D remains ambiguous. This CDR3 has 10 amino acids. Germline V gene data show CDR1 as DFQATT and CDR2 as SNEGSKA (reference sequence). The CDR3 spells CCAGNQPRHF. The CDR3 DNA is TGCTGTGCTGGGAATCAGCCCCGGCATTTT.

The chain links TRBV12-3 or TRBV12-4 to TRBJ1-2; TRBD1 might be the D (5 bases). The CDR3 covers 12 residues. V was pared by 3 bases and J by 8 bases, with 10 bases between. CDR3 DNA sequence: TGTGCCAGCAGTTTGTGGGGGTACGGCTACACCTTC. Amino acid sequence: CASSLWGYGYTF.

This clonotype came up many times. The chain carries TRBV6-5 and TRBJ2-7; TRBD2 is a possible D gene (5 bases). V lost 6 bases and J 4 bases, leaving 25 bases between the germline ends. The CDR3 covers 17 residues. Germline-derived CDR1 and CDR2 are MNHEY and SVGAGI. In DNA, the CDR3 is TGTGCCAGCAGCCCAAGCGGAAGGAATCGTAACTCTTACGAGCAGTACTTC. Amino acid sequence: CASSPSGRNRNSYEQYF.

For this clonotype: This may be a read error: a much more frequent sequence differs by one nucleotide. The chain employs TRBV24-1 and TRBJ1-1; D is ambiguous. Germline lookup yields CDR1 KGHDR and CDR2 SFDVKD. This CDR3 is 11 amino acids long. CDR3 nucleotide sequence: TGTGCCACCGGTGACGACTGGGAAGCTTTCTTT. It yields the protein CATGDDWEAFF.

The chain recombines TRBV7-9 with TRBJ1-5; TRBD1 matches at 7 bases. Germline values: CDR1 SEHNR, CDR2 FQNEAQ (reference sequence). The CDR3 contains 15 residues. V shed 1 base and J 6 bases; nucleotides not matched to a gene: 6. CDR3 bases: TGTGCCAGCAGCTTAGGGGGGGCAGGGGGTCAGCCCCAGCATTTT. Translating gives CASSLGGAGGQPQHF.

A remark on this clonotype: Relative to the germline gene, one junction end is altered; a read error may explain this. This chain joins TRBV2 and TRBJ2-3; the D is unclear. Germline CDR1 SNHLY, CDR2 FYNNEI. There are 13 residues in the CDR3. CDR3 nucleotides: TGTGCCAGCAGTAGACTCCTCACAGATATGCAGTATTTT. Protein sequence: CASSRLLTDMQYF.

Note on this clonotype: A much larger clone differs by one base, so this may be a read error. The gene calls are TRBV4-1 and TRBJ1-2; 9 nucleotides match TRBD1. The CDR3 is made up of 14 amino acids. Germline CDR1 is MGHRA and CDR2 is YSYEKL. The CDR3 reads CASSQDRGLYDYTF. In DNA form, the CDR3 reads TGCGCCAGCAGCCAGGACAGGGGACTCTATGACTACACCTTC.

On this clonotype: This may arise from a read error, as a much more abundant clone is one base away. The genes are TRBV12-3 or TRBV12-4 and TRBJ2-7; TRBD1 matches at 10 bases. The junction had 7 bases not matched to a gene; V was cut back by 5 bases and J by 0 bases. The CDR3 runs 16 residues. The CDR3 DNA is TGTGCCAGCAGTCTCGGGACAGGGGTCATCTCCTACGAGCAGTACTTC. Its protein product is CASSLGTGVISYEQYF.

As to this clonotype: Sequence at one end of the junction differs from germline and may be a read error. This chain links TRBV20-1 with TRBJ2-7, with TRBD2 matching over 7 bases. This CDR3 has 13 residues. Germline V CDR1 and CDR2: DFQATT, SNEGSKA (reference sequence). CDR3 coding DNA: TGCAGTGCTATGCGGGAGTGCCCCTACGAGCGGTACTTC. Translating it yields CSAMRECPYERYF.

Points on this clonotype: A read error may explain this, as a much larger clone is one base away. The chain links TRBV13 to TRBJ2-5; D is unresolved. Per germline, CDR1 PRHDT and CDR2 FYEKMQ (reference sequence). V lost 5 bases to trimming and J lost 3 bases, with 16 bases between them. The CDR3 is made up of 15 amino acids. CDR3 residues: CASSPPTWAKETQYF. The DNA of the CDR3 is TGTGCCAGCAGCCCCCCCACATGGGCAAAAGAGACCCAGTACTTC.

Note on this clonotype: It may be a read error: a sequence one base away is much more abundant. The rearrangement joins TRBV20-1 to TRBJ2-2; 7 bases agree with TRBD2. This CDR3 region has 16 residues. The V gene's germline CDR1 is DFQATT and CDR2 SNEGSKA (reference sequence). V trimming: 2 bases; J trimming: 5 bases; junction bases outside the gene matches: 11. This CDR3 is CSARPPAAGRTGELFF. For the CDR3, the DNA is TGCAGTGCTAGACCCCCGGCAGCGGGAAGGACCGGGGAGCTGTTTTTT.

About this clonotype itself: A much larger clone differs from this one at a single base, so this may be a read error. The genes are TRBV10-2 and TRBJ1-1; no clear D. Germline V gene data show CDR1 as WSHSY and CDR2 as SAAADI. The CDR3 extends over 13 amino acids. The CDR3 region has the DNA TGCGCCAGCAGTGAGGGCAGAAACACTGCAGCTTTCTTT. The encoded protein is CASSEGRNTAAFF.